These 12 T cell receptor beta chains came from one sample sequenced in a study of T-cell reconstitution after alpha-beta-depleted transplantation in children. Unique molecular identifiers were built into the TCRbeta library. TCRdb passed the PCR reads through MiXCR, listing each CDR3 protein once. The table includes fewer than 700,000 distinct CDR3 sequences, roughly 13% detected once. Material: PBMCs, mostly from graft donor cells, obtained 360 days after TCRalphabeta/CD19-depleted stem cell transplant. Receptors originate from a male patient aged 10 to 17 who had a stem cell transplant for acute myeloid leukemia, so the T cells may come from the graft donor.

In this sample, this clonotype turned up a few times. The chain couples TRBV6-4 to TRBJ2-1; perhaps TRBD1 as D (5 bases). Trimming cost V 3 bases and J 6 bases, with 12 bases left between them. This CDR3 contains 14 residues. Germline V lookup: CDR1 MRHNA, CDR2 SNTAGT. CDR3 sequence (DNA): TGTGCCAGCAGTGAGGGGCTAGACCTCAATGAGCAGTTCTTC. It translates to CASSEGLDLNEQFF.

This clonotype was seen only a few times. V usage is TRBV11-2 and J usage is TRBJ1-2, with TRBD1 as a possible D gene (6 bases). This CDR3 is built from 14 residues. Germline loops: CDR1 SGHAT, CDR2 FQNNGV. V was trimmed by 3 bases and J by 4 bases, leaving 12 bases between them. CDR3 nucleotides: TGTGCCAGCAGCTTGGTTTTGGGGGCCTATGGCTACACCTTC. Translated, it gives CASSLVLGAYGYTF.

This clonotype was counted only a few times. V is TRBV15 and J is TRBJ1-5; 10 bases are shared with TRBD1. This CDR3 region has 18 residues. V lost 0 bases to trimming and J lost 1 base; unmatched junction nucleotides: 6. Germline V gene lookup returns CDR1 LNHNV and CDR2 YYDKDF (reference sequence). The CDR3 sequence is CATSRDIGTGVSNQPQHF. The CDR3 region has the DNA TGTGCCACCAGCAGAGATATCGGGACAGGGGTCAGCAATCAGCCCCAGCATTTT.

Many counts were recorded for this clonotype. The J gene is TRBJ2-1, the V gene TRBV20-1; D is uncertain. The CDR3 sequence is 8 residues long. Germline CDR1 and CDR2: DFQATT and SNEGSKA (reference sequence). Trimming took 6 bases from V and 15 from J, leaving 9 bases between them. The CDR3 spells CSALSGFF. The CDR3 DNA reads TGCAGTGCCCTATCAGGGTTCTTC.

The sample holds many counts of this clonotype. The CDR3 DNA follows: TGTGCCAGCAGCTACGGACTAGCGCCTCGATCTAGCACAGATACGCAGTATTTT. This gives the protein CASSYGLAPRSSTDTQYF. V and J are TRBV11-2 and TRBJ2-3; 9 bases match TRBD2. The length of the CDR3 is 18 residues. The germline CDR1 and CDR2 sequences are SGHAT and FQNNGV. With 4 bases clipped from V and 0 bases from J, the junction kept 11 bases outside the gene matches.

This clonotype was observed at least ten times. CDR3 nucleotide sequence: TGTGCCAGCCTTCCTGGGGACAGGGGTTACTATGGCTACACCTTC. Amino acids: CASLPGDRGYYGYTF. The chain employs TRBV28 and TRBJ1-2; 10 bases map to TRBD1. Looked up from germline, CDR1 is MDHEN and CDR2 is SYDVKM. After removal of 8 bases from V and 3 bases from J, the junction contained 9 bases not matched to a gene. This CDR3 has 15 amino acids.

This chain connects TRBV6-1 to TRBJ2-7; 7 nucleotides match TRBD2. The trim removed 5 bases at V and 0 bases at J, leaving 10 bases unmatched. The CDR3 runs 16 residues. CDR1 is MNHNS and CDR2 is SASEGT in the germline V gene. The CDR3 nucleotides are TGTGCCAGCAGTCCCTTTACTAGCGCAATCTCCTACGAGCAGTACTTC. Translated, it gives CASSPFTSAISYEQYF.

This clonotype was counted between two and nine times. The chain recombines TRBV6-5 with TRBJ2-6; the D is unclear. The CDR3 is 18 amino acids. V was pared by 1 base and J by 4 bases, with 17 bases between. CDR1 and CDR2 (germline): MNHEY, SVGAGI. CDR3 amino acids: CASSYFRAPEGGANVLTF. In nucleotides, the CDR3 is TGTGCCAGCAGTTACTTTCGGGCCCCAGAAGGAGGGGCCAACGTCCTGACTTTC.

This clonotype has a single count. Here the CDR3 reads CASSQGLVSTKETQYF. The CDR3 DNA reads TGTGCCAGCAGCCAAGGGTTAGTTAGCACCAAAGAGACCCAGTACTTC. This sequence joins TRBV14 and TRBJ2-5; D unclear. Trimming shortened V by 1 base and J by 3 bases, and 15 bases separated the two germline ends. CDR1 SGHDN and CDR2 FVKESK come from the germline V gene. The CDR3 is made up of 16 amino acids.

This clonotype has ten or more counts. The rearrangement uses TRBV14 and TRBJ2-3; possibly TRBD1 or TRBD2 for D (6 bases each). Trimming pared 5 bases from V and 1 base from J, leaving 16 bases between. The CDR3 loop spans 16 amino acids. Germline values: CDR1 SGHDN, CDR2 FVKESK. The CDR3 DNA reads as TGTGCCAGCAGCTCACGGTGGGGGGCCGGCACAGATACGCAGTATTTT. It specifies CASSSRWGAGTDTQYF.

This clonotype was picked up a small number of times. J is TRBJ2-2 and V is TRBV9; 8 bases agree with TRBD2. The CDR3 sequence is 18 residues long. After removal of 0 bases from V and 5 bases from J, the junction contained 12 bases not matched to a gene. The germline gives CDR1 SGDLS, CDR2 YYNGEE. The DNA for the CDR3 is TGTGCCAGCAGCGTAGAAGGACTAGGAGCGGGAGTTACCGGGGAGCTGTTTTTT. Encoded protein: CASSVEGLGAGVTGELFF.

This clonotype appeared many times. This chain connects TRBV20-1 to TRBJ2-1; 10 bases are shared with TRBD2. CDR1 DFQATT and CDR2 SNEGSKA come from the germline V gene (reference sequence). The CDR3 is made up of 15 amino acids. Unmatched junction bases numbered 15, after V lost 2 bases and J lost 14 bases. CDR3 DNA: TGCAGTGCTAGAACCGGGACTAGCGTCTCCATAGGGGAGTTCTTC. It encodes CSARTGTSVSIGEFF.